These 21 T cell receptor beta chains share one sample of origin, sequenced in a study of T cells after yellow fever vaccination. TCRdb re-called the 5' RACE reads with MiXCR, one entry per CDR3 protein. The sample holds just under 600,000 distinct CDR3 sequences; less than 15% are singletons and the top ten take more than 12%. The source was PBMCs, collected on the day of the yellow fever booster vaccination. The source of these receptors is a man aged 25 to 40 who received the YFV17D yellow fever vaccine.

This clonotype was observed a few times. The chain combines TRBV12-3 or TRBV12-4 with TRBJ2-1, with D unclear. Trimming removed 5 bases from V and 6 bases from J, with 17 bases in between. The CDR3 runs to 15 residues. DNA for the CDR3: TGTGCCAGCAGTCCTTACACTTCCGGGCCCAATGAGCAGTTCTTC. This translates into CASSPYTSGPNEQFF.

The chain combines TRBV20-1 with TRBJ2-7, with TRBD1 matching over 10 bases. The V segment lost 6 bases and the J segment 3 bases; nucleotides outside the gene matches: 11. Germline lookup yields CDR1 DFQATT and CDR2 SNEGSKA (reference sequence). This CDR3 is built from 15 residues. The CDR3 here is CSAEIGRTGGYEQYF. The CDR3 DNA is TGCAGTGCGGAGATTGGGAGGACAGGGGGCTACGAGCAGTACTTC.

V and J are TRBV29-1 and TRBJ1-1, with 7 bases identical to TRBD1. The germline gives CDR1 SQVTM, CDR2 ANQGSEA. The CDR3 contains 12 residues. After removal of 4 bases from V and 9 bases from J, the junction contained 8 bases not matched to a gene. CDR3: CSVAGGRGQAFF. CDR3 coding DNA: TGCAGCGTTGCGGGGGGTAGGGGGCAAGCTTTCTTT.

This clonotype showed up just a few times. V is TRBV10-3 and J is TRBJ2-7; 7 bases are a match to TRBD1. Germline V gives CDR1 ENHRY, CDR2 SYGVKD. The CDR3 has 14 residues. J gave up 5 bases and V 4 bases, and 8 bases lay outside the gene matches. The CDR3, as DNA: TGTGCCATCAGTGCGGAGACAGGGCCCGACGAGCAGTACTTC. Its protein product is CAISAETGPDEQYF.

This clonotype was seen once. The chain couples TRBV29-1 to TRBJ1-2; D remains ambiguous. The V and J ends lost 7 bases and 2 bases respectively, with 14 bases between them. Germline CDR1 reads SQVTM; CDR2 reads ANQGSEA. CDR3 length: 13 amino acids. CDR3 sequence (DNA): TGCAGCGCTTTTGTAGCTCTAAACTATGGCTACACCTTC. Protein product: CSAFVALNYGYTF.

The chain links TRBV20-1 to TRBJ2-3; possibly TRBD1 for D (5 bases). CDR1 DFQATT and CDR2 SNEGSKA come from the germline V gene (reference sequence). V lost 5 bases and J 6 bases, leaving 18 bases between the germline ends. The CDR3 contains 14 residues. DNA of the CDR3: TGCAGTGCTGATAGGGGTCGAATGGGTGATACGCAGTATTTT. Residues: CSADRGRMGDTQYF.

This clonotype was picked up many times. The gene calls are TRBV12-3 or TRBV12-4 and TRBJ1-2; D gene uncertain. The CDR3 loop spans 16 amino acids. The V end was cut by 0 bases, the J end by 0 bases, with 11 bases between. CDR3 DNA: TGTGCCAGCAGTTTAGCCTGGCAGCAACCTAACTATGGCTACACCTTC. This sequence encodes CASSLAWQQPNYGYTF.

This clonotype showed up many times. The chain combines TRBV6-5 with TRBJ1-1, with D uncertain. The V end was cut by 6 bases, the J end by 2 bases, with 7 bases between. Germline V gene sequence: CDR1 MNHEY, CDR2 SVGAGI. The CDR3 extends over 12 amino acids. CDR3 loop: CASRRENTEAFF. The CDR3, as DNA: TGTGCCAGCAGAAGGGAAAACACTGAAGCTTTCTTT.

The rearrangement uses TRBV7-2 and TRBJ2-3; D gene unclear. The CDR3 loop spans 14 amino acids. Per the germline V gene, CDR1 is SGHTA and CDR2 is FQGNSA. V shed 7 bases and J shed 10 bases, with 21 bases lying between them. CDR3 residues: CASTSQVGPDPQYF. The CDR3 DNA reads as TGTGCCAGCACCTCTCAAGTTGGCCCCGATCCGCAGTATTTT. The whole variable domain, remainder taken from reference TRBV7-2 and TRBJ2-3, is GAGVSQSPSNKVTEKGKDVELRCDPISGHTALYWYRQSLGQGLEFLIYFQGNSAPDKSGLPSDRFSAERTGGSVSTLTIQRTQQEDSAVYLCASTSQVGPDPQYFGPGTRLTVL.

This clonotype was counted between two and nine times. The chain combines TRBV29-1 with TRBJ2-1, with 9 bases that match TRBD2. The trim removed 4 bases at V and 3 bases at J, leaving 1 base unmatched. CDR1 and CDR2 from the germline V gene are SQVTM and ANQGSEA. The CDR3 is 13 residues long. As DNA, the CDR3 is TGCAGCGTTGGACTAGCGGACTACAATGAGCAGTTCTTC. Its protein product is CSVGLADYNEQFF.

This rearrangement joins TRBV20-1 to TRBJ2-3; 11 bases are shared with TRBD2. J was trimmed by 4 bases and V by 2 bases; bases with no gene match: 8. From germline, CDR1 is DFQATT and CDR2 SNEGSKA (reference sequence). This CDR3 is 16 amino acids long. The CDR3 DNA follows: TGCAGTGCTAGACTAGCGGGAGGAGGGGGGCCAGATACGCAGTATTTT. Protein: CSARLAGGGGPDTQYF.

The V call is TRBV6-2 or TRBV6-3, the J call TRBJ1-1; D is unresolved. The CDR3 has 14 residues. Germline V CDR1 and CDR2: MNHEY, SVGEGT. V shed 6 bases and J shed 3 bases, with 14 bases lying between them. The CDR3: CASSLPGRDTEAFF. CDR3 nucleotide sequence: TGTGCCAGCAGCCTACCTGGACGGGACACTGAAGCTTTCTTT.

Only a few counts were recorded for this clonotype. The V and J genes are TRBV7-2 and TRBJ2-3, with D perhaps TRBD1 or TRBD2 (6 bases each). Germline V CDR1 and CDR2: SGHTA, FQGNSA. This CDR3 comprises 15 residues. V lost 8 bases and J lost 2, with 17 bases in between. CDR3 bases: TGTGCCAGCCTCGGAAGGGGGGTCTTCACAGATACGCAGTATTTT. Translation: CASLGRGVFTDTQYF. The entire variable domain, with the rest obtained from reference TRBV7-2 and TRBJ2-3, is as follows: GAGVSQSPSNKVTEKGKDVELRCDPISGHTALYWYRQSLGQGLEFLIYFQGNSAPDKSGLPSDRFSAERTGGSVSTLTIQRTQQEDSAVYLCASLGRGVFTDTQYFGPGTRLTVL.

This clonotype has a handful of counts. The CDR3: CASSQDLSGHEKLFF. As DNA, the CDR3 is TGCGCCAGCAGCCAAGATCTTTCGGGGCACGAAAAACTGTTTTTT. J is TRBJ1-4 and V is TRBV4-3; a possible D gene is TRBD1 (5 bases). The V end lost 0 bases, the J end lost 8 bases, and 13 bases lay between the germline ends. The CDR3 sequence is 15 residues long. CDR1 and CDR2 (germline): LGHNA, YSLEER.

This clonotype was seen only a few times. CDR3 coding DNA: TGTGCCAGCAGTTACTCTGCTGGAGACACTGAAGCTTTCTTT. Protein sequence: CASSYSAGDTEAFF. This sequence joins TRBV6-5 and TRBJ1-1; D unresolved. Germline V gives CDR1 MNHEY, CDR2 SVGAGI. V lost 0 bases and J 3 bases, leaving 8 bases between the germline ends. The CDR3 is made up of 14 amino acids.

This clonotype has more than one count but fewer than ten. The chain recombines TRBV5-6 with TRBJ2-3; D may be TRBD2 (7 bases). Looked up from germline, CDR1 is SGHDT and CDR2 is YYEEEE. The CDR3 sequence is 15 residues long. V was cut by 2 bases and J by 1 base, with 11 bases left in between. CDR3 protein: CASSLKGGGTDTQYF. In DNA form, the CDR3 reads TGTGCCAGCAGCTTAAAGGGGGGGGGCACAGATACGCAGTATTTT.

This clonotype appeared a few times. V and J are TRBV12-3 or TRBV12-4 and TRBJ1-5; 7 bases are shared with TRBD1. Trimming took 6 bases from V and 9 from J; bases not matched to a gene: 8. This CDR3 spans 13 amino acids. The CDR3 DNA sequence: TGTGCCAGCAGCCCAGGGGGGATAGGGCCCCAGCATTTT. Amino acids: CASSPGGIGPQHF.

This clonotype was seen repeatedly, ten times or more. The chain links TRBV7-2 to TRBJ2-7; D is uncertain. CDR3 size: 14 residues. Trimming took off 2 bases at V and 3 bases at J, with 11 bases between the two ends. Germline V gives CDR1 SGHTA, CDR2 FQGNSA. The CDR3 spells CASSLTAKGYEQYF. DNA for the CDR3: TGTGCCAGCAGCTTAACTGCGAAAGGCTACGAGCAGTACTTC.

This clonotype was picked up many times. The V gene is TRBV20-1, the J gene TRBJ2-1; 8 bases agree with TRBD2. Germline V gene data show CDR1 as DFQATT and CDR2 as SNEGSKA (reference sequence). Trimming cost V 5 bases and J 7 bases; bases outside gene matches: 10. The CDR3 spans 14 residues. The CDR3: CSAGSGRSYNEQFF. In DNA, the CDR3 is TGCAGTGCTGGGAGCGGGAGATCATATAATGAGCAGTTCTTC.

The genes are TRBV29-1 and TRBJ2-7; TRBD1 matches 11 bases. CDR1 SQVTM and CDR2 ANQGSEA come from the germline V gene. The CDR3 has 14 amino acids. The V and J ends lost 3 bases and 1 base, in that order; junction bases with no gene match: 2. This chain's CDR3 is CSVDGTGGSYEQYF. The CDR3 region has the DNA TGCAGCGTTGACGGGACAGGGGGATCCTACGAGCAGTACTTC.

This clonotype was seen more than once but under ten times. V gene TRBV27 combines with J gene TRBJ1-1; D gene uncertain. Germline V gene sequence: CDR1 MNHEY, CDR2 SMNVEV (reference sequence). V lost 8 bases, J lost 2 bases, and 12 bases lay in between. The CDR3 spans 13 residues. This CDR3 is CASHMGYNTEAFF. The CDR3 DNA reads TGTGCCAGCCATATGGGGTACAACACTGAAGCTTTCTTT.